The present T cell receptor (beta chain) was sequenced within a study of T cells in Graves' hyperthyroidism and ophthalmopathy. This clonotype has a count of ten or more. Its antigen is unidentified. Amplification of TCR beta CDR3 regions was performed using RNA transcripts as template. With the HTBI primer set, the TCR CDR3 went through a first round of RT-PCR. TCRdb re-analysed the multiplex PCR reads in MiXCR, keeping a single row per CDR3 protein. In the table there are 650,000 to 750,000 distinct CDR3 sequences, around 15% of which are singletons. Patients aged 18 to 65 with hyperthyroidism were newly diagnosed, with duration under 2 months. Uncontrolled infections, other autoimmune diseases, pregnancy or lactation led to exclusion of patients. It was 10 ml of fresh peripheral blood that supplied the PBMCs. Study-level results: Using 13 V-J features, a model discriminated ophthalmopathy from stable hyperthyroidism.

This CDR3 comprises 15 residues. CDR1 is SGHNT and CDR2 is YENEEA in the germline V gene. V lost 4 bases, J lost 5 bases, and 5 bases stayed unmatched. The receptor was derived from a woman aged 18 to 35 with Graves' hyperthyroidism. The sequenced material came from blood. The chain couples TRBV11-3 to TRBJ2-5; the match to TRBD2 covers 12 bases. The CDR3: CASSSSGRAGETQYF. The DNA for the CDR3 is TGTGCCAGCAGCTCTAGCGGGAGGGCCGGGGAGACCCAGTACTTC.